In this sample, the clone carrying this T cell receptor beta chain turned up a few times. Trimming left V 3 bases short and J 4 bases short, with 9 bases between. The CDR3 is 13 residues long. Per the germline V gene, CDR1 is GTSNPN and CDR2 is SVGIG (reference sequence). This sample stems from a study of cytotoxic CD8 clonotypes in ibrutinib-treated CLL. Measured with immunoSEQ multiplex PCR; TCRdb has only the in-frame clones, and not every one. In the table there are over 14,000 clones, 55% to 75% of which are singletons. The sample in question was PBMCs, obtained before ibrutinib treatment. The gene calls are TRBV30 and TRBJ1-4; D is possibly TRBD1 (6 bases). The origin of this receptor is a human donor with chronic lymphocytic leukemia. CDR3 nucleotides: TGTGCCTGGAGCCGGGACAATAATGAAAAACTGTTTTTT. Its translation: CAWSRDNNEKLFF.